These T cell receptor beta chains were read from a single sample in a study of control samples from healthy donors and cancer patients. Produced via immunoSEQ multiplex PCR; TCRdb's table is partial and in-frame only. This sample has 60,000 to 95,000 clones, with roughly 90% found just once. The specimen was PBMCs. The receptors here all came from a woman aged 50 to 60 with colorectal cancer. CDR3s include the opening cysteine and the closing phenylalanine or tryptophan. D genes are given only for firm matches. The listing skips clone size in some rows; elsewhere it reads once, few, many or a size class.

TRBJ1-5,NA,TRBV6-5,few,TGTGCCAGCAACGTAGGTCAGGGCTCCATAGCCCAGCATTTT,CASNVGQGSIAQHF
TRBJ1-1,NA,TRBV2,medium-sized,TGTGCCAGCACGAGAGGGGAAAACACTGAAGCTTTCTTT,CASTRGENTEAFF
TRBJ2-3,NA,TRBV5-1,NA,TGCGCCAGCAGCTTGGGGGCTAGCGTGAACACAGATACGCAGTATTTT,CASSLGASVNTDTQYF
TRBJ1-2,NA,TRBV5-6,NA,TGTGCCAGCAGCTTGTGGGGGGATGTGCCTGGCTACACCTTC,CASSLWGDVPGYTF
TRBJ1-1,NA,TRBV5-4,NA,TGTGCCAGCAGCTGGGGGGGGGCTGAAGCTTTCTTT,CASSWGGAEAFF
TRBJ1-6,TRBD1,TRBV2,NA,TGTGCCAGCAAGGACAGGGTAGATAATTCACCCCTCCACTTT,CASKDRVDNSPLHF
TRBJ2-5,NA,TRBV18,NA,TGTGCCAGCTCACCAAGGGATTTAGGAGAGACCCAGTACTTC,CASSPRDLGETQYF
TRBJ1-5,NA,TRBV10-3,NA,TGTGCCATCAGAGCAGAAGGGGGTAACAATCAGCCCCAGCATTTT,CAIRAEGGNNQPQHF
TRBJ1-5,NA,TRBV5-6,NA,TGTGCCAGCAGCTTTTATGAGGTCCCGAGTCAGCCCCAGCATTTT,CASSFYEVPSQPQHF
TRBJ2-3,NA,TRBV18,NA,TGTGCCAGCTCACCTATCAGTTTCGGGTCGAGCACAGATACGCAGTATTTT,CASSPISFGSSTDTQYF
TRBJ1-5,TRBD1,TRBV5-8,NA,TGTGCCAGCAGCTTGGAGGGGGCCAGCAATCAGCCCCAGCATTTT,CASSLEGASNQPQHF
TRBJ1-4,NA,TRBV10-3,NA,TGTGCCATCAGTGCTCGACAGCGTAATGAAAAACTGTTTTTT,CAISARQRNEKLFF
TRBJ1-5,TRBD1,TRBV19,NA,TGTGCCAGTAGTCCGACCCGGGACAGGGGGCTGGGGCAGCCCCAGCATTTT,CASSPTRDRGLGQPQHF
TRBJ2-1,NA,TRBV29-1,NA,TGCAGCGTTGGCTACAGCTACAATGAGCAGTTCTTC,CSVGYSYNEQFF
TRBJ2-2,TRBD1,TRBV5-8,once,TGTGCCAGCAGCTCGAGGGGGACAGGGAATACCGGGGAGCTGTTTTTT,CASSSRGTGNTGELFF
TRBJ2-1,NA,TRBV7-2,NA,TGTGCCAGCAGATCCCCTAGCAGCTCCTACAATGAGCAGTTCTTC,CASRSPSSSYNEQFF
TRBJ2-4,NA,TRBV6-6,once,TGTGCCAGCAGTTACTCAGGGGACAAAAACATTCAGTACTTC,CASSYSGDKNIQYF
TRBJ1-1,NA,TRBV3-1/TRBV3-2,NA,TGTGCCAGCAGCCAGGGATGGGATTCGAACACTGAAGCTTTCTTT,CASSQGWDSNTEAFF